This note documents a single TCR beta chain sequence. The sample is drawn from a study of blood T cell repertoires in COVID-19. Study at large: Sites in the United States, Italy and Spain provided acute and convalescent COVID-19 samples.

Produced via immunoSEQ multiplex PCR; TCRdb's table is partial and in-frame only. The repertoire holds 200,000 to 250,000 clones, roughly 89% seen once, with under 7.5% in the top ten. The V and J ends lost 5 bases and 3 bases, in that order; junction bases with no gene match: 9. This CDR3 is built from 15 residues. Germline loops: CDR1 SGHTA, CDR2 FQGNSA. Sequenced material: peripheral blood. The receptor comes from a man between 60 and 75 years old who had recovered from COVID-19. This chain joins TRBV7-2 and TRBJ1-2; 7 positions agree with TRBD1. This CDR3 reads CASSQRRGRDYGYTF. CDR3 sequence (DNA): TGTGCCAGCAGCCAGCGAAGGGGGCGAGACTATGGCTACACCTTC.